Given below is one T cell receptor beta chain in context. Germline V gives CDR1 KGHSH, CDR2 LQKENI. CDR3 length: 13 amino acids. Trimming removed 5 bases from V and 5 bases from J, with 10 bases in between. This sample is drawn from a study of cytomegalovirus exposure and HLA in healthy donors. Primers for the PCR totalled 60 Vbeta and 13 Jbeta. Clones were read by immunoSEQ multiplex PCR, and TCRdb kept only the in-frame ones, dropping some. The sample holds roughly 180,000 clones; more than 65% are singletons and the top ten take roughly 6%. V and J are TRBV18 and TRBJ1-5; weak D call: TRBD1 (5 bases). The source material was PBMCs. This TCR derives from a woman in her twenties or thirties in good health and CMV-seropositive. CDR3 in DNA: TGTGCCAGCTCAAGCGGAGGGGATCAGCCCCAGCATTTT. Its protein product is CASSSGGDQPQHF.